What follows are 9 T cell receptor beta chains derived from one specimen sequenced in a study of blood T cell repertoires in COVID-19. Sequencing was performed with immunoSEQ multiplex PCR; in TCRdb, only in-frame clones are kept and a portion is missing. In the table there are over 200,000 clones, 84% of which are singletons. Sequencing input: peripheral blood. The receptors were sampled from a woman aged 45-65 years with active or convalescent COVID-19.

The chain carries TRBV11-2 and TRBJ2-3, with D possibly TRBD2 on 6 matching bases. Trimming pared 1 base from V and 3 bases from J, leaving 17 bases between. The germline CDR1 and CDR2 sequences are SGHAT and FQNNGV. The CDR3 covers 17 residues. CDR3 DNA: TGTGCCAGCAGCTTAGTTCCTCACGGGAGTATGACAGATACGCAGTATTTT. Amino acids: CASSLVPHGSMTDTQYF.

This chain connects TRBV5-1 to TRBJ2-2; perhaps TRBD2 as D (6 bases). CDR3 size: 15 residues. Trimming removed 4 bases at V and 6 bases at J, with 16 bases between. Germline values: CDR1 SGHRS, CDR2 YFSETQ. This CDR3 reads CASSTGGKGAGELFF. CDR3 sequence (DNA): TGCGCCAGCAGCACCGGGGGTAAAGGCGCCGGGGAGCTGTTTTTT.

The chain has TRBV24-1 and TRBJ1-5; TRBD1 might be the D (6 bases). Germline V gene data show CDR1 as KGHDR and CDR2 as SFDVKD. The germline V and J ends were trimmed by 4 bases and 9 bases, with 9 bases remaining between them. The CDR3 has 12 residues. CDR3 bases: TGTGCCACCAGTGAGGGGGCCCGGCCCCAGCATTTT. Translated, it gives CATSEGARPQHF.

CDR3 coding DNA: TGTGCCAGCTCACCACAGGGGGGGGACACTGAAGCTTTCTTT. Translating it yields CASSPQGGDTEAFF. The genes are TRBV18 and TRBJ1-1, with D maybe TRBD1 (6 bases). Trimming cost V 1 base and J 3 bases, with 9 bases left between them. CDR1 KGHSH and CDR2 LQKENI come from the germline V gene. The CDR3 loop spans 14 amino acids. The entire variable domain, with the rest obtained from reference TRBV18 and TRBJ1-1, is as follows: NAGVMQNPRHLVRRRGQEARLRCSPMKGHSHVYWYRQLPEEGLKFMVYLQKENIIDESGMPKERFSAEFPKEGPSILRIQQVVRGDSAAYFCASSPQGGDTEAFFGQGTRLTVV.

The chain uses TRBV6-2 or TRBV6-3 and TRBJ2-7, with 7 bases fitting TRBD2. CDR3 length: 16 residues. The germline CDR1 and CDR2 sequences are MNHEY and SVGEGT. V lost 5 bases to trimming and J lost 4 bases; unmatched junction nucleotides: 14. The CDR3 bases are TGTGCCAGCAGTCGCGGACTAGATATCGTAGGGTACGAGCAGTACGTC. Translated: CASSRGLDIVGYEQYV.

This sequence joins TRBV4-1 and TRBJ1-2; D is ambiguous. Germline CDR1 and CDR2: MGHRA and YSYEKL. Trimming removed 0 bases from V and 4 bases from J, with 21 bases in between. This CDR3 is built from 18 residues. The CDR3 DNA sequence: TGCGCCAGCAGCCAAGATACGGGGTCGGGAGCTCAACTCTATGGCTACACCTTC. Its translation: CASSQDTGSGAQLYGYTF.

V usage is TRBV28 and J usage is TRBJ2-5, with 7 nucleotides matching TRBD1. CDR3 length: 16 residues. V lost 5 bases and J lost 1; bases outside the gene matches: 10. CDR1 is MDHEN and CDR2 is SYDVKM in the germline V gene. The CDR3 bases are TGTGCCAGCAGTCCCTCCGGGACAGTTTTCCAAGAGACCCAGTACTTC. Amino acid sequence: CASSPSGTVFQETQYF.

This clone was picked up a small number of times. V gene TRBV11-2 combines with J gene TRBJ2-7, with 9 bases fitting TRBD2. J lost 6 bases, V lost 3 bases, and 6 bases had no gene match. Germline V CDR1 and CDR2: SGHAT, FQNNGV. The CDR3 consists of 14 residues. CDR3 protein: CASSFASGAGEQYF. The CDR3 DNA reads TGTGCCAGCAGCTTCGCTAGCGGGGCGGGCGAGCAGTACTTC.

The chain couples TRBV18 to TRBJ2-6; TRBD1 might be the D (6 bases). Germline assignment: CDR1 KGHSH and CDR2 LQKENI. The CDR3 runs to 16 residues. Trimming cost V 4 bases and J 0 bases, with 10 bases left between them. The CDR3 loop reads CASSQQTGSGANVLTF. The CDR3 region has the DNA TGTGCCAGCTCACAACAGACAGGCTCTGGGGCCAACGTCCTGACTTTC.